This passage covers 30 T cell receptor beta chains from one sample sequenced in a study of shared clonotypes between healthy human individuals. Produced via immunoSEQ multiplex PCR; TCRdb's table is partial and in-frame only. The sample carries 1.4 million to 1.5 million clones, roughly 96% recorded once. Sequencing was performed on naive CD4+ T cells sorted from blood. Subset: CD45RA+ positively selected. The receptors originated from a man aged 30 to 39 in good health.

The V gene is TRBV30, the J gene TRBJ2-5, with D uncertain. The CDR3 contains 14 residues. Germline V gives CDR1 GTSNPN, CDR2 SVGIG (reference sequence). Deletions cut 0 bases from V and 4 bases from J, with 12 bases between. The CDR3 DNA reads TGTGCCTGGAGTGTTGAGGCAACTGGAGAGACCCAGTACTTC. Amino acid sequence: CAWSVEATGETQYF.

Turning to this clone: Other DNA sequences of this sample code for an identical CDR3. J is TRBJ2-5 and V is TRBV25-1, with D perhaps matching TRBD1 or TRBD2 (5 bases each). Per germline, CDR1 MGHDK and CDR2 SYGVNS. The V gene lost 2 bases and the J gene lost 2 bases, with 9 bases spanning the gap. The CDR3 is 14 residues long. The CDR3 sequence: CASSEPGPQETQYF. CDR3 DNA sequence: TGTGCCAGCAGTGAACCGGGACCACAAGAGACCCAGTACTTC.

V and J are TRBV5-4 and TRBJ2-2; TRBD2 is a possible D gene (6 bases). CDR3 length: 15 amino acids. V lost 4 bases and J lost 6, with 16 bases in between. Germline lookup yields CDR1 SGHNT and CDR2 YYREEE (reference sequence). CDR3 sequence: CASSASSARPGELFF. CDR3 DNA: TGTGCCAGCAGCGCTTCTAGCGCACGTCCCGGGGAGCTGTTTTTT.

This chain uses TRBV6-1 with TRBJ2-5; the D call may be TRBD1 or TRBD2 (5 bases each). Trimming took off 4 bases at V and 4 bases at J, with 19 bases between the two ends. Germline CDR1 reads MNHNS; CDR2 reads SASEGT. The CDR3 length is 16 residues. Here the CDR3 reads CASSVLFREWGETQYF. CDR3 nucleotides: TGTGCCAGCAGTGTCCTTTTCAGGGAGTGGGGAGAGACCCAGTACTTC.

The gene calls are TRBV9 and TRBJ1-3, with D unresolved. The CDR3 totals 15 residues. Trimming stripped 3 bases from V and 0 bases from J, with 10 bases between. Germline lookup yields CDR1 SGDLS and CDR2 YYNGEE. The CDR3 DNA follows: TGTGCCAGCAGCGCGGATATGGGCTCTGGAAACACCATATATTTT. Its translation: CASSADMGSGNTIYF.

The chain joins TRBV30 to TRBJ2-3; D is perhaps TRBD2 (6 bases). The germline gives CDR1 GTSNPN, CDR2 SVGIG (reference sequence). Trimming cost V 4 bases and J 9 bases, with 11 bases left between them. The CDR3 length is 11 residues. CDR3 sequence reads: CAWTKTSTQYF. The CDR3 region has the DNA TGTGCCTGGACAAAAACTAGCACGCAGTATTTT. Full variable domain (rest looked up from reference TRBV30 and TRBJ2-3): SQTIHQWPATLVQPVGSPLSLECTVEGTSNPNLYWYRQAAGRGLQLLFYSVGIGQISSEVPQNLSASRPQDRQFILSSKKLLLSDSGFYLCAWTKTSTQYFGPGTRLTVL.

This clone was found once. The chain recombines TRBV14 with TRBJ2-1, with a weak D call TRBD2 (6 bases). This CDR3 spans 15 amino acids. V lost 1 base and J lost 4, with 11 bases in between. Germline assignment: CDR1 SGHDN and CDR2 FVKESK. The CDR3 region has the DNA TGTGCCAGCAGCCAAGTAGCGGTCAGGTACAATGAGCAGTTCTTC. Amino acids: CASSQVAVRYNEQFF.

This clone turned up a few times. The rearrangement uses TRBV10-2 and TRBJ2-7; possible D gene TRBD1, 6 bases. V was trimmed by 6 bases and J by 4 bases, leaving 13 bases between them. The CDR3 runs 13 residues. Germline-derived CDR1 and CDR2 are WSHSY and SAAADI. CDR3 protein: CASSVGRGYEQYF. DNA for the CDR3: TGCGCCAGCAGCGTAGGTAGGGGGTACGAGCAGTACTTC.

The J gene is TRBJ1-2, the V gene TRBV5-4; possibly TRBD1 for D (5 bases). V lost 0 bases and J 4 bases, leaving 16 bases between the germline ends. The CDR3 contains 16 residues. Germline V lookup: CDR1 SGHNT, CDR2 YYREEE (reference sequence). This CDR3 reads CASSLVFRGAGYGYTF. DNA of the CDR3: TGTGCCAGCAGCTTGGTGTTCCGGGGCGCTGGCTATGGCTACACCTTC.

This clone occurred once. The J gene is TRBJ2-1, the V gene TRBV7-8; 8 nucleotides match TRBD2. This CDR3 has 14 amino acids. Germline V gene lookup returns CDR1 SGHVS and CDR2 FQNEAQ. V lost 5 bases to trimming and J lost 7 bases; unmatched junction nucleotides: 7. The CDR3 sequence: CASSPRTSFNEQFF. CDR3 DNA: TGTGCCAGCAGCCCCCGGACTAGCTTTAATGAGCAGTTCTTC.

The chain is built from TRBV16 and TRBJ2-5; D not resolved. The germline V and J ends were trimmed by 0 bases and 2 bases, with 10 bases remaining between them. Germline V gene sequence: CDR1 KGHSY, CDR2 FQNENV. CDR3 size: 15 residues. The CDR3 region is CASSQSVVPQETQYF. DNA of the CDR3: TGTGCCAGCAGCCAATCCGTGGTACCACAAGAGACCCAGTACTTC.

This sequence joins TRBV28 and TRBJ2-7; maybe TRBD1 (5 bases). Germline loops: CDR1 MDHEN, CDR2 SYDVKM. The CDR3 loop spans 14 amino acids. V was trimmed by 6 bases and J by 2 bases, leaving 14 bases between them. As DNA, the CDR3 is TGTGCCAGCAGGGACCTACAGGCCGCCTACGAGCAGTACTTC. Its translation is CASRDLQAAYEQYF.

V usage is TRBV10-3 and J usage is TRBJ2-5; 7 positions match TRBD2. V gave up 6 bases and J gave up 5 bases; unmatched junction bases: 9. Per the germline V gene, CDR1 is ENHRY and CDR2 is SYGVKD. This CDR3 is 14 amino acids long. As DNA, the CDR3 is TGTGCCATCAGCAGGCGGGAGAACTTGGAGACCCAGTACTTC. The encoded protein is CAISRRENLETQYF.

V is TRBV4-1 and J is TRBJ2-1; D remains ambiguous. Germline assignment: CDR1 MGHRA and CDR2 YSYEKL. The V gene lost 1 base and the J gene lost 3 bases, with 7 bases spanning the gap. The CDR3 is made up of 14 amino acids. Here the CDR3 reads CASSQVQSYNEQFF. The CDR3 DNA sequence: TGCGCCAGCAGCCAAGTTCAGAGCTACAATGAGCAGTTCTTC.

The V call is TRBV6-6, the J call TRBJ1-2; a weak D match, TRBD1 (5 bases). Germline CDR1 reads MNHNY; CDR2 reads SVGAGI (reference sequence). This CDR3 has 15 amino acids. The germline V and J ends were trimmed by 2 bases and 7 bases, with 17 bases remaining between them. The CDR3 sequence is CASSYEEAAGSGYTF. For the CDR3, the DNA is TGTGCCAGCAGTTACGAGGAGGCGGCAGGGAGTGGCTACACCTTC.

This clone is a singleton in its sample. Other DNA sequences in this sample translate to the same CDR3. The chain uses TRBV29-1 and TRBJ2-5; D might be TRBD2 (6 bases). This CDR3 contains 12 residues. In germline, CDR1 is SQVTM, CDR2 ANQGSEA. V gave up 7 bases and J gave up 1 base, with 10 bases separating them. The chain's CDR3 is CSATGGQETQYF. The CDR3 DNA is TGCAGCGCCACCGGGGGCCAAGAGACCCAGTACTTC.

The chain employs TRBV7-9 and TRBJ2-3; TRBD1 matches at 8 bases. Germline V gene lookup returns CDR1 SEHNR and CDR2 FQNEAQ (reference sequence). Trimming took 2 bases from V and 2 from J; bases not matched to a gene: 15. The CDR3 is 19 residues long. This CDR3 is CASSLMGLDREGSTDTQYF. CDR3 DNA: TGTGCCAGCAGCTTAATGGGATTGGACAGGGAAGGATCCACAGATACGCAGTATTTT.

This clone has only one observation. CDR3 DNA sequence: TGTGCCAGCAGCTGGAAGAACGTCCAAGAGACCCAGTACTTC. Amino acids: CASSWKNVQETQYF. The V call is TRBV5-4, the J call TRBJ2-5, with D unclear. The CDR3 has 14 amino acids. Per the germline V gene, CDR1 is SGHNT and CDR2 is YYREEE (reference sequence). Trimming took 3 bases from V and 1 from J, leaving 10 bases between them.

V is TRBV28 and J is TRBJ2-2, with TRBD2 matching 8 bases. The CDR3 runs to 18 residues. Germline V CDR1 and CDR2: MDHEN, SYDVKM. The ends lost 8 bases at V and 1 base at J; junction bases unmatched: 15. The CDR3 nucleotides read TGTGCCAGCTCCAGCGGGGGTTTGCGTCAGAAGAACACCGGGGAGCTGTTTTTT. Protein: CASSSGGLRQKNTGELFF.

The chain has TRBV27 and TRBJ2-1, with 9 bases aligning to TRBD2. The CDR3 is 17 amino acids. V gave up 9 bases and J gave up 6 bases; unmatched junction bases: 18. Germline V gives CDR1 MNHEY, CDR2 SMNVEV (reference sequence). CDR3 in DNA: TGTGCCAGTGCGAACTGGGGACTAGCAACCCGTGTCAATGAGCAGTTCTTC. Protein: CASANWGLATRVNEQFF.

V and J are TRBV19 and TRBJ2-1, with D unclear. The germline gives CDR1 LNHDA, CDR2 SQIVND (reference sequence). V lost 1 base to trimming and J lost 0 bases, with 13 bases between them. The CDR3 is made up of 17 amino acids. The CDR3 DNA reads as TGTGCCAGTAGTATAGGTTCACATCGAAGCTCCTACAATGAGCAGTTCTTC. It specifies CASSIGSHRSSYNEQFF.

V and J are TRBV30 and TRBJ1-3, with a possible D match to TRBD1 (5 bases). V lost 4 bases, J lost 0 bases, and 19 bases lay in between. The germline V gene has CDR1 GTSNPN and CDR2 SVGIG (reference sequence). The CDR3 runs 17 residues. The DNA of the CDR3 is TGTGCCTGGAATCGGGGCAGTCGTTATAACTCTGGAAACACCATATATTTT. Translation gives CAWNRGSRYNSGNTIYF. The full variable domain, its missing parts supplied by reference TRBV30 and TRBJ1-3, is SQTIHQWPATLVQPVGSPLSLECTVEGTSNPNLYWYRQAAGRGLQLLFYSVGIGQISSEVPQNLSASRPQDRQFILSSKKLLLSDSGFYLCAWNRGSRYNSGNTIYFGEGSWLTVV.

The V and J genes are TRBV5-6 and TRBJ2-7; a weak D match, TRBD1 (6 bases). V was trimmed by 5 bases and J by 2 bases, leaving 23 bases between them. The CDR3 loop spans 17 amino acids. Germline CDR1 reads SGHDT; CDR2 reads YYEEEE. The CDR3 DNA sequence: TGTGCCAGCAGTCCCATAGGTGGGAACAGGGCAACCTACGAGCAGTACTTC. Its protein is CASSPIGGNRATYEQYF.

The CDR3 bases are TGTGCCAGCAGTTACTCGAGTCCGTCCGGTGAGCAGTTCTTC. Amino acid sequence: CASSYSSPSGEQFF. The rearrangement links TRBV6-6 to TRBJ2-1; D is undetermined. CDR1 MNHNY and CDR2 SVGAGI come from the germline V gene (reference sequence). V shed 0 bases and J shed 9 bases, with 12 bases lying between them. This CDR3 is 14 amino acids long.

The chain couples TRBV7-2 to TRBJ2-1, with TRBD1 identical over 9 bases. The CDR3 runs 15 residues. Germline V gene lookup returns CDR1 SGHTA and CDR2 FQGNSA. V lost 5 bases, J lost 2 bases, and 4 bases stayed unmatched. The CDR3 region is CASSTGQGPYNEQFF. The CDR3 coding sequence is TGTGCCAGCAGCACGGGACAGGGTCCCTACAATGAGCAGTTCTTC.

A note on this clone: Compared with germline, one end of the junction differs, possibly owing to a read error. The chain couples TRBV19 to TRBJ1-2; the D is unclear. This CDR3 spans 10 amino acids. Germline CDR1 LNHDA, CDR2 SQIVND (reference sequence). The CDR3 here is CASSRAETRF. CDR3 DNA sequence: TGTGCCAGTAGTAGGGCGGAGACTCGCTTC. Looking up the rest from reference TRBV19 and TRBJ1-2 gives the full variable domain: DGGITQSPKYLFRKEGQNVTLSCEQNLNHDAMYWYRQDPGQGLRLIYYSQIVNDFQKGDIAEGYSVSREKKESFPLTVTSAQKNPTAFYLCASSRAETRFGSGTRLTVV.

The V and J genes are TRBV7-8 and TRBJ2-7; 10 positions match TRBD2. The CDR3 has 16 amino acids. The germline V gene encodes CDR1 SGHVS and CDR2 FQNEAQ. V gave up 4 bases and J gave up 5 bases; unmatched junction bases: 11. The CDR3 DNA reads as TGTGCCAGCAGCTCCCCCCCTAGCGGGAGTTCCGACGAGCAGTACTTC. Translated: CASSSPPSGSSDEQYF.

The chain employs TRBV5-1 and TRBJ1-2; 8 bases match TRBD1. Germline lookup yields CDR1 SGHRS and CDR2 YFSETQ. The junction had 12 bases not matched to a gene; V was cut back by 4 bases and J by 7 bases. This CDR3 is 15 amino acids long. The CDR3 protein is CASSLSRGRETGYTF. In DNA form, the CDR3 reads TGCGCCAGCAGCCTGTCCAGGGGGCGCGAGACTGGCTACACCTTC. Filled out from reference TRBV5-1 and TRBJ1-2, the complete variable domain reads KAGVTQTPRYLIKTRGQQVTLSCSPISGHRSVSWYQQTPGQGLQFLFEYFSETQRNKGNFPGRFSGRQFSNSRSEMNVSTLELGDSALYLCASSLSRGRETGYTFGSGTRLTVV.

The chain is built from TRBV12-5 and TRBJ2-7; 7 bases are shared with TRBD1. J was trimmed by 3 bases and V by 3 bases; bases with no gene match: 11. CDR1 is LGHNT and CDR2 is FRNRAP in the germline V gene. This CDR3 contains 16 residues. The CDR3 region is CASGFFAGTDYYEQYF. The CDR3 bases are TGTGCTAGTGGTTTTTTCGCCGGGACAGACTACTACGAGCAGTACTTC.

The gene calls are TRBV6-1 and TRBJ2-7; TRBD2 matches 9 bases. The trim removed 8 bases at V and 3 bases at J, leaving 8 bases unmatched. Germline values: CDR1 MNHNS, CDR2 SASEGT. The length of the CDR3 is 14 residues. The CDR3 sequence is CASVLTSGIYEQYF. The CDR3 DNA reads as TGTGCCAGCGTGTTGACTAGCGGTATCTACGAGCAGTACTTC.